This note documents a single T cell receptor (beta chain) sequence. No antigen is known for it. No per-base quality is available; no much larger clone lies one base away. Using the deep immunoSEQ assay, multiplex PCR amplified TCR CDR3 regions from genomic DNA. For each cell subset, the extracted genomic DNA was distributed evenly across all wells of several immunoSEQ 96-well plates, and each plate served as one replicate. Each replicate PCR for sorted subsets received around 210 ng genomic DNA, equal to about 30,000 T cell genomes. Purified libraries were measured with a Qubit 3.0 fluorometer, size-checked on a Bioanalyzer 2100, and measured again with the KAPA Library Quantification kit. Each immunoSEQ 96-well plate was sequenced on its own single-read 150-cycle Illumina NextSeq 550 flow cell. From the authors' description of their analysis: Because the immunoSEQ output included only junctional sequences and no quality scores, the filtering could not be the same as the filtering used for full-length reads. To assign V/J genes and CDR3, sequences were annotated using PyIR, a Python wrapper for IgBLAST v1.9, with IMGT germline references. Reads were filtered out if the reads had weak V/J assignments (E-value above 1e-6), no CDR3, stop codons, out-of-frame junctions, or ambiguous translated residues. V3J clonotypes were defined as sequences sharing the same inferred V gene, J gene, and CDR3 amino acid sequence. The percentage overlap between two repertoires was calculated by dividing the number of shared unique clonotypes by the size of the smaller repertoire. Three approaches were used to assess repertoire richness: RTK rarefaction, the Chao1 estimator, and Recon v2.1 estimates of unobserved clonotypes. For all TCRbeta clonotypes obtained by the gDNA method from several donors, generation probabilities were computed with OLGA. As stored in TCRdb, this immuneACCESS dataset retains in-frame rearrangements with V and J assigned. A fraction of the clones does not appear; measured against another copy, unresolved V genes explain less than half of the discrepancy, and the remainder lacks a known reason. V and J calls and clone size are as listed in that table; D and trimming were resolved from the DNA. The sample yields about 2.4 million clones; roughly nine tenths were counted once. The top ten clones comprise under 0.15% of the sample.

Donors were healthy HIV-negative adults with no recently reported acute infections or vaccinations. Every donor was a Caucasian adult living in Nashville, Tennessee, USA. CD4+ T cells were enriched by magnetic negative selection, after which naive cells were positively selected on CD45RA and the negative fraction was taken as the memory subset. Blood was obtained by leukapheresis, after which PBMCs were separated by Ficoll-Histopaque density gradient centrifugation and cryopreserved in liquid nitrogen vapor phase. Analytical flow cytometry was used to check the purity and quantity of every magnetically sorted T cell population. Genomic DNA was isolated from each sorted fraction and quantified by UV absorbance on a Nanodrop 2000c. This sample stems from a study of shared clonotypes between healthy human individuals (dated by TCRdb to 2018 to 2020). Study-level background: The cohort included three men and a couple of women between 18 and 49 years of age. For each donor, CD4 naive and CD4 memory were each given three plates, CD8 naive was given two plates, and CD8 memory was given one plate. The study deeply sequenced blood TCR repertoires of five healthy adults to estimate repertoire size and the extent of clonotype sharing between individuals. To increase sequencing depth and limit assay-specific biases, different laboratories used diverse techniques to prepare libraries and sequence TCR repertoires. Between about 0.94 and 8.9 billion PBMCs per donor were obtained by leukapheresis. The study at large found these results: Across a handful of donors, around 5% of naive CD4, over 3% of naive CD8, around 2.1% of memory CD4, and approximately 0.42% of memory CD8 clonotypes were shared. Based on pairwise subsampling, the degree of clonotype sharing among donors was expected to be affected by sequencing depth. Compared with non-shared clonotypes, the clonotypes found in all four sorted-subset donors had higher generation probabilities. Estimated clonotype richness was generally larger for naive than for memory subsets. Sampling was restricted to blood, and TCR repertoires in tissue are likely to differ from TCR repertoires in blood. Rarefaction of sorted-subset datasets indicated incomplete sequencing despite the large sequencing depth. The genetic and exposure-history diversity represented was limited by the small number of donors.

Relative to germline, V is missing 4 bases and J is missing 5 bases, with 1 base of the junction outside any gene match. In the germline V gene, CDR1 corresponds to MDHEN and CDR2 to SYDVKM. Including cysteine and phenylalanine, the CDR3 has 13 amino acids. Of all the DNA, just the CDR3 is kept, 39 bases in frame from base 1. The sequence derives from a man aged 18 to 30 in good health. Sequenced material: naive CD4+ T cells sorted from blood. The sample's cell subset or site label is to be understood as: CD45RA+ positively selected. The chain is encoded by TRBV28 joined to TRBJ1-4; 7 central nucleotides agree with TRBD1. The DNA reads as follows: TGTGCCAGCAGTTCGGGACAGAATGAAAAACTGTTTTTT. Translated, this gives CASSSGQNEKLFF.